This TCR beta chain is drawn from a study of blood T cell repertoires in COVID-19. Germline V gives CDR1 MNHNY, CDR2 SVGAGI (reference sequence). This CDR3 has 15 amino acids. Trimming left V 5 bases short and J 4 bases short, with 15 bases between. The assay was immunoSEQ multiplex PCR, and TCRdb's table has in-frame clones only and misses some. The table shows some 200,000 clones, with approximately 83% occurring only once. To note about this clone: Other DNA sequences within the sample encode an identical CDR3.

The genes are TRBV6-6 and TRBJ2-1; D is possibly TRBD1 (5 bases). The specimen was peripheral blood. This receptor was identified in a woman aged 25 to 39 who had recovered from COVID-19. The CDR3 region is CASSPSAGSYNEQFF. Here the CDR3 DNA reads TGTGCCAGCAGTCCGTCGGCAGGGTCTTACAATGAGCAGTTCTTC.